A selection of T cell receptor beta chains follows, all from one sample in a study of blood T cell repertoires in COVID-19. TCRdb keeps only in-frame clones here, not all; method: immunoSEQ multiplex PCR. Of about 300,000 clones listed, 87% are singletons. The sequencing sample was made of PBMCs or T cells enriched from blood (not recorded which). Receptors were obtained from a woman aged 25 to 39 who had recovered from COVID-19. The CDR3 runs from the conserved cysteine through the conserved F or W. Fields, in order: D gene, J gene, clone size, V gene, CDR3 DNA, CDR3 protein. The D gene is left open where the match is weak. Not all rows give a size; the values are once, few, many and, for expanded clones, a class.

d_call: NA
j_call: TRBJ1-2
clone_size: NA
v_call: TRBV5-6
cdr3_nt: TGTGCCAGCAGCTTCACACCAAAGGATAGGAGTGGCTACACCTTC
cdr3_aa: CASSFTPKDRSGYTF

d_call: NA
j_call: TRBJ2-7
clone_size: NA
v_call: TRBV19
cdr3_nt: TGTGCCAGTAGTACCCAACTAGCCTACGAGCAGTACTTC
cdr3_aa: CASSTQLAYEQYF

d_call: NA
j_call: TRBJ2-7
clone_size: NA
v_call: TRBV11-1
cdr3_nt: TGTGCCAGCAGCCCCATAGGGGATAGCGAGCAGTACTTC
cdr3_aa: CASSPIGDSEQYF

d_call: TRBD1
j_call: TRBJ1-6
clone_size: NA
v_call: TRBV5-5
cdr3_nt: TGTGCCAGCAGCCAGGGACAGGGGAATTCACCCCTCCACTTT
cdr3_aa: CASSQGQGNSPLHF

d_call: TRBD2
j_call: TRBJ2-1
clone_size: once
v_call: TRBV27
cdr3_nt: TGTGCCAGCAGTTTACTACTAGCGGGGGAGTACAATGAGCAGTTCTTC
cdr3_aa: CASSLLLAGEYNEQFF

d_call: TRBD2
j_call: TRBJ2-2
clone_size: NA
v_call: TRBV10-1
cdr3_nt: TGCGCCAGCAGTGAGTCTAGCGGGGGGAAGGACACCGGGGAGCTGTTTTTT
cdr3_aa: CASSESSGGKDTGELFF

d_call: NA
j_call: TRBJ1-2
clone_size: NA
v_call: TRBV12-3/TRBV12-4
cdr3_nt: TGTGCCAGCAGTTTGAGGCTACTATGGGGCTACACCTTC
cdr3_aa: CASSLRLLWGYTF

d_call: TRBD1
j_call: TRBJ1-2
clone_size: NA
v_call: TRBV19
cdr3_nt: TGTGCCAGTAGTACCTCGGGACAGGGGACGGGTGGCTACACCTTC
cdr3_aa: CASSTSGQGTGGYTF

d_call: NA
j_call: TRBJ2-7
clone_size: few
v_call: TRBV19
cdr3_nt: TGTGCCAGTAGTACATGGCAGCGGACCTACGAGCAGTACTTC
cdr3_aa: CASSTWQRTYEQYF

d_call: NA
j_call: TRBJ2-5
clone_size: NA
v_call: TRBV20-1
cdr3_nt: TGCAGTGCTAGTTATGAGACCCAGTACTTC
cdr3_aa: CSASYETQYF

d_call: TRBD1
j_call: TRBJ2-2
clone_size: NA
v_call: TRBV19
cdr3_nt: TGTGCCAGTAGACTACGACAGGGGAGCACCGGGGAGCTGTTTTTT
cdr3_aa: CASRLRQGSTGELFF

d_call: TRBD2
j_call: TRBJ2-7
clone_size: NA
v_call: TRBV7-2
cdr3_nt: TGTGCCAGCAGCTTAGCCCCCTTCAGTCAGCGGGGGGGGAATTTTAGCTCCTACGAGCAGTACTTC
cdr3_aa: CASSLAPFSQRGGNFSSYEQYF

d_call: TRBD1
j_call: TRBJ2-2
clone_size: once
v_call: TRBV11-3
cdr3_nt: TGTGCCAGCAGCACCCGGGACAGGGGGTTCGGGGAGCTGTTTTTT
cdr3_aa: CASSTRDRGFGELFF

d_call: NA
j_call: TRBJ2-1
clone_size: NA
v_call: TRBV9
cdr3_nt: TGTGCCAGCAGCGTAGCTATGACTCCCAGCTCCTACAATGAGCAGTTCTTC
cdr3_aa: CASSVAMTPSSYNEQFF

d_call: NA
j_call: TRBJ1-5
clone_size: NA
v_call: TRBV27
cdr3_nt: TGTGCCAGCAGAATGGGGCAGAATCAGCCCCAGCATTTT
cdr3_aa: CASRMGQNQPQHF

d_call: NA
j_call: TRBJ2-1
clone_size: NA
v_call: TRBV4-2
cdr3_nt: TGTGCCAGCAGCCAGGAATCGGGGGACTCCTACAATGAGCAGTTCTTC
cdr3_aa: CASSQESGDSYNEQFF

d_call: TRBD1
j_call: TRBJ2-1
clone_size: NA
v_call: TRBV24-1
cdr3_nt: TGTGCCACCGATTCTTACAGGGGGACTCTCTCCTACAATGAGCAGTTCTTC
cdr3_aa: CATDSYRGTLSYNEQFF

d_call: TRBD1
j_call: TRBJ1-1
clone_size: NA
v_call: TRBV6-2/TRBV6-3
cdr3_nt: TGTGCCAGCAGTCCCGGGACAGTTTCACTGAAGTCATTCTTT
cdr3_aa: CASSPGTVSLKSFF

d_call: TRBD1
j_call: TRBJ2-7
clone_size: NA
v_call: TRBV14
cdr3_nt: TGTGCCAGCAGTAAGAAGGACAGGGGTTTCGAGCAGTACTTC
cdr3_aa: CASSKKDRGFEQYF

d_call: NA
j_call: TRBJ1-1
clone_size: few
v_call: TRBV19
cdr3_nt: TGTGCCAGTAGTACCCATACCCAACGCGCTGAAGCTTTCTTT
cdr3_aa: CASSTHTQRAEAFF

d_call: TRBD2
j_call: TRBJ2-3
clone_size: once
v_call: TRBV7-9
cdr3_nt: TGTGCCAGCAGCCTAGCGGGGGGGCCGGCAGATACGCAGTATTTT
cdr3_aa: CASSLAGGPADTQYF

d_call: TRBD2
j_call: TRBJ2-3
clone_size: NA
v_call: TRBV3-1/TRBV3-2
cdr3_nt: TGTGCCAGCAGCCGCTATTACGGGGCTAGCGGGGGCGCCGCGCTGGATACGCAGTATTTT
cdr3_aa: CASSRYYGASGGAALDTQYF

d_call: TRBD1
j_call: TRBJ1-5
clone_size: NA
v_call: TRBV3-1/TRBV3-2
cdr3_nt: TGTGCCAGCAGCCAAGAGGGTGGACAGGGGAGGCCCCAGCATTTT
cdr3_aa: CASSQEGGQGRPQHF

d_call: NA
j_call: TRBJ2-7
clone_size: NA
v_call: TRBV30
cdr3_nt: TGTGCCTTGCACCAGGGAGGCAACGAGCAGTACTTC
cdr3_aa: CALHQGGNEQYF

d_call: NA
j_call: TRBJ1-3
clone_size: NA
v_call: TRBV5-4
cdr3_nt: TGTGCCAGCAGCTTGCGTCAGGGGCCTGGAAACACCATATATTTT
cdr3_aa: CASSLRQGPGNTIYF

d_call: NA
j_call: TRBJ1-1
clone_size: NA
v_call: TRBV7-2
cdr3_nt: TGTGCCAGCAAGCTGGGCAGGAACACTGAAGCTTTCTTT
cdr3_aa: CASKLGRNTEAFF

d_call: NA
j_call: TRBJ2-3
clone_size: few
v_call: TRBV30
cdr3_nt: TGTGCCTGGAGTGACGGGGGTTTCCCCCCAGATACGCAGTATTTT
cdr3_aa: CAWSDGGFPPDTQYF

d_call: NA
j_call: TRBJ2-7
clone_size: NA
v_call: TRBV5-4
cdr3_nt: TGTGCCAGCAGCGCTGAGTCCTACGAGCAGTACTTC
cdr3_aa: CASSAESYEQYF

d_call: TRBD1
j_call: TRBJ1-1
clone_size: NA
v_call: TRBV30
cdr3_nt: TGTGCCTGGAGAAGGACAGGGGTAGGCACTGAAGCTTTCTTT
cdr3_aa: CAWRRTGVGTEAFF

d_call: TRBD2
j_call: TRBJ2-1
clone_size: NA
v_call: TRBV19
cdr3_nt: TGTGCCAGTAGTATCGCGAGCGGGGGGGCGAGCAATGAGCAGTTCTTC
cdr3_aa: CASSIASGGASNEQFF

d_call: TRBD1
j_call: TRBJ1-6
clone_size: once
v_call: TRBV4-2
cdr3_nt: TGTGCCAGCAGCCCGCAAACAGGGGGCACTTCACCCCTCCACTTT
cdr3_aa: CASSPQTGGTSPLHF

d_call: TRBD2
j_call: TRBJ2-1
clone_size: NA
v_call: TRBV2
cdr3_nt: TGTGCCAGCCAGGGAGGGTTCCATGAGCAGTTCTTC
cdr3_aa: CASQGGFHEQFF

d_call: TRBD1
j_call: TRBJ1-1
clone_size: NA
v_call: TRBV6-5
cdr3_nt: TGTGCCAGCAGCGACAGGGGGAGCGGTGAAGCTTTCTTT
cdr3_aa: CASSDRGSGEAFF

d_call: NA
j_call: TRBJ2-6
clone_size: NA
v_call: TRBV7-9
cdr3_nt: TGTGCCAGCAGCAGAGTAGCTGCAGCACATACGGGGGCCAACGTCCTGACTTTC
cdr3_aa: CASSRVAAAHTGANVLTF

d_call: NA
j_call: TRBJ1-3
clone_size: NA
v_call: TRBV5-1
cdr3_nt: TGCGCCAGCAGCCCTCGGGGGGACACCATATATTTT
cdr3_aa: CASSPRGDTIYF

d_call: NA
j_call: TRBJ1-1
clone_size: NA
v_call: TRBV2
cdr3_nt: TGTGCCAGCAAGACCGGGACTGCGAACACTGAAGCTTTCTTT
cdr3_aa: CASKTGTANTEAFF

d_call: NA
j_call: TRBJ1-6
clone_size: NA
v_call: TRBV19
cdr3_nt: TGTGCCAGTAGTATTCGGATGCCGGGATCACCCCTCCACTTT
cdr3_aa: CASSIRMPGSPLHF

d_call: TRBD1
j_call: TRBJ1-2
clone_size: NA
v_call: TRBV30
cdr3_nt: TGTGCCTGGAGTGTACTACTGGGACAGATTAACTATGGCTACACCTTC
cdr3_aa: CAWSVLLGQINYGYTF

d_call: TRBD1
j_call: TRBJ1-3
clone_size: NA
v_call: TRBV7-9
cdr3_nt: TGTGCCAGCGGTTCTGTGACAGGGCGAAACACCATATATTTT
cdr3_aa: CASGSVTGRNTIYF

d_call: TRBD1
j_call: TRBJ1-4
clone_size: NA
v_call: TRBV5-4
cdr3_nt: TGTGCCAGCAGCCAGGGGGGACAGGGAGAAGAAAAACTGTTTTTT
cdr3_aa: CASSQGGQGEEKLFF

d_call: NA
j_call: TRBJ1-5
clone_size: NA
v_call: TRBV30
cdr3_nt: TGTGCCTGGACGAACAGTAGCAATCAGCCCCAGCATTTT
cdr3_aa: CAWTNSSNQPQHF

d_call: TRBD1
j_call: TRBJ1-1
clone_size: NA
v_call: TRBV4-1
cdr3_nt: TGCGCCAGCAGCCAAGACGAGGGGGCATCTGAAGCTTTCTTT
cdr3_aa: CASSQDEGASEAFF

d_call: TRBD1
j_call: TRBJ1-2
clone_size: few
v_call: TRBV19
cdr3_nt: TGTGCCAGTATCGGGACAGGGCAAGGCTACACCTTC
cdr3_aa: CASIGTGQGYTF

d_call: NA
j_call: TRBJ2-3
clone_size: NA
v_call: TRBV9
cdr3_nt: TGTGCCAGCAGCGTAGATAGGGGAACGCGCACAGATACGCAGTATTTT
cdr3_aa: CASSVDRGTRTDTQYF

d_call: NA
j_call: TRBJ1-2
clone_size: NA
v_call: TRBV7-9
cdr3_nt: TGTGCCAGCAAGAAAGGCACGGAGACCTATGGCTACACCTTC
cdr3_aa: CASKKGTETYGYTF